The clone carrying this T cell receptor beta chain was seen a few times. The antigen remains unidentified. This sample is drawn from a study of T cell clones after liver transplantation. Study-level background: Immunosuppression withdrawal was tried within 2 years after liver transplantation in this trial. TCRbeta sequencing after a pre-transplant mixed lymphocyte reaction identified graft-donor-reactive clones, later tracked in post-transplant blood. Pre-transplant mixed lymphocyte reactions yielded third-party-reactive TCRbeta sequences as comparators for graft-donor-reactive sequences.

Study-wide results and caveats: The donor-reactive repertoire was only partly measurable in a couple of subjects, lacking donor cells.

Some clones are missing from TCRdb's copy, which holds only in-frame ones; the method was immunoSEQ multiplex PCR. This sample has some 80,000 clones, with roughly 80% found just once. The CDR3 is made up of 17 amino acids. Trimming took 5 bases from V and 5 from J, leaving 24 bases between them. The germline V gene encodes CDR1 SGHRS and CDR2 YFSETQ. The TCR was taken from a human patient who received a liver transplant. The graft donor may have given rise to some T cells. Sample: CD4+ T cells from blood, taken 46 months after liver transplant. This sequence joins TRBV5-1 and TRBJ2-3; D may match TRBD1 or TRBD2 (6 bases each). The CDR3 nucleotides read TGCGCCAGCAGGCATGGACAGCTCCGGGACTTTCAAGATACGCAGTATTTT. This sequence encodes CASRHGQLRDFQDTQYF. The full variable domain, completed using reference TRBV5-1 and TRBJ2-3, is KAGVTQTPRYLIKTRGQQVTLSCSPISGHRSVSWYQQTPGQGLQFLFEYFSETQRNKGNFPGRFSGRQFSNSRSEMNVSTLELGDSALYLCASRHGQLRDFQDTQYFGPGTRLTVL.